These 8 T cell receptor beta chains originate from one sample sequenced in a study of T cells in Graves' hyperthyroidism and ophthalmopathy. TCR beta CDR3 regions were amplified from RNA. HTBI primers were used for first-round RT-PCR of the TCR CDR3. TCRdb reprocessed the multiplex PCR reads via MiXCR and lists one record per CDR3 protein. Of some 620,000 distinct CDR3 sequences detected, 15% to 20% appear once; the ten largest clones hold 3.5% to 4%. Sequencing input: blood. These receptors all come from a woman aged 25 to 45 with Graves' hyperthyroidism.

This clonotype was counted a few times. A much larger clone lies a single base off, so this may be a read error. The chain combines TRBV20-1 with TRBJ2-7; D remains unclear. V was trimmed by 1 base and J by 0 bases, leaving 10 bases between them. This CDR3 is 14 amino acids long. Germline loops: CDR1 DFQATT, CDR2 SNEGSKA (reference sequence). The CDR3 sequence is CSARGRFSSYEQYF. CDR3 in DNA: TGCAGTGCTAGAGGTCGGTTTAGCTCCTACGAGCAGTACTTC.

This clonotype showed up many times. The chain links TRBV5-1 to TRBJ2-2, with D perhaps TRBD2 (5 bases). Germline CDR1 SGHRS, CDR2 YFSETQ. Trimming removed 4 bases at V and 1 base at J, with 14 bases between. The CDR3 consists of 16 residues. The CDR3 spells CASSPRAALNTGELFF. The CDR3 coding sequence is TGCGCCAGCAGCCCGCGAGCGGCTCTGAACACCGGGGAGCTGTTTTTT.

This clonotype showed up just a few times. V and J are TRBV6-6 and TRBJ2-2, with TRBD2 identical over 10 bases. The CDR3 totals 21 residues. Germline-derived CDR1 and CDR2 are MNHNY and SVGAGI (reference sequence). Trimming removed 2 bases from V and 5 bases from J; junction bases left unmatched: 20. CDR3 region: CASSYDAPGTASGSGTGELFF. The CDR3 DNA is TGTGCCAGCAGTTACGACGCACCCGGGACGGCTAGCGGGAGCGGGACCGGGGAGCTGTTTTTT.

Remarks on this clonotype: One end of the junction is discordant with germline, which a read error may explain. V is TRBV5-1 and J is TRBJ1-1; tentative D call: TRBD1 (6 bases). This CDR3 contains 12 residues. The germline gives CDR1 SGHRS, CDR2 YFSETQ. The DNA for the CDR3 is TGTGCCAGCAGCTCGACAGGACCTGAAGCTTTCTTT. This encodes CASSSTGPEAFF. Together with reference TRBV5-1 and TRBJ1-1, the CDR3 gives the full variable domain: KAGVTQTPRYLIKTRGQQVTLSCSPISGHRSVSWYQQTPGQGLQFLFEYFSETQRNKGNFPGRFSGRQFSNSRSEMNVSTLELGDSALYLCASSSTGPEAFFGQGTRLTVV.

This clonotype was picked up many times. This sequence joins TRBV11-3 and TRBJ2-5; D is perhaps TRBD1 (5 bases). Germline CDR1 SGHNT, CDR2 YENEEA. The CDR3 sequence is 14 residues long. With 5 bases removed from V and 4 bases from J, the gap between germline ends came to 14 bases. The CDR3 region has the DNA TGTGCCAGCAGCCATCGGACAAGAGCAGAGACCCAGTACTTC. As protein: CASSHRTRAETQYF.

This clonotype occurred many times. The chain has TRBV11-2 and TRBJ2-1; either TRBD1 or TRBD2 may fit D (5 bases each). V lost 1 base and J 5 bases, leaving 15 bases between the germline ends. Germline V gene lookup returns CDR1 SGHAT and CDR2 FQNNGV. This CDR3 is built from 16 residues. CDR3 residues: CASSLVARGTNNEQFF. For the CDR3, the DNA is TGTGCCAGCAGCTTAGTCGCGAGGGGCACAAACAATGAGCAGTTCTTC.

The V call is TRBV7-9, the J call TRBJ2-2; the match to TRBD1 covers 7 bases. The V and J ends lost 5 bases and 4 bases, in that order; junction bases with no gene match: 7. CDR3 length: 15 amino acids. Germline V gene data show CDR1 as SEHNR and CDR2 as FQNEAQ (reference sequence). The CDR3 nucleotides are TGTGCCAGCAGCCAACAACAGGGGACCACCGGGGAGCTGTTTTTT. Amino acid sequence: CASSQQQGTTGELFF.

This clonotype was observed many times. This sequence joins TRBV20-1 and TRBJ1-1; D possibly corresponds to TRBD1 (5 bases). Trimming removed 1 base at V and 3 bases at J, with 9 bases between. The CDR3 is 13 residues long. CDR1 is DFQATT, CDR2 SNEGSKA, per germline (reference sequence). The CDR3 loop is CSARAGRDTEAFF. The CDR3 DNA reads TGCAGTGCTAGAGCAGGGCGGGACACTGAAGCTTTCTTT.